The 2 T cell receptor beta chains below were found in one sample sequenced in a study of siplizumab effects on memory and regulatory T cells. Clones were read by immunoSEQ multiplex PCR, and TCRdb kept only the in-frame ones, dropping some. The sample carries over 80,000 clones, around 94% recorded once. The sequencing sample was made of non-Treg CD4+ T cells sorted from blood. The receptors derive from a human donor in good health.

The chain carries TRBV28 and TRBJ2-1, with 8 bases that match TRBD1. The V gene end was trimmed by 3 bases and the J gene end by 13 bases; junction bases not matched to a gene: 14. The germline gives CDR1 MDHEN, CDR2 SYDVKM. The CDR3 extends over 15 amino acids. DNA of the CDR3: TGTGCCAGCAGTTTCCCAGGGGGCCGAGCGACGGCCCAGTTCTTC. Its translation: CASSFPGGRATAQFF.

The V gene is TRBV15, the J gene TRBJ1-1; possibly TRBD1 for D (6 bases). CDR1 LNHNV and CDR2 YYDKDF come from the germline V gene (reference sequence). This CDR3 is 18 amino acids long. Trimming removed 4 bases at V and 5 bases at J, with 26 bases between. CDR3 sequence (DNA): TGTGCCACCAGCATACGTCGAGGGGAAGGGGGTCGTAGGACTGAAGCTTTCTTT. Amino acid sequence: CATSIRRGEGGRRTEAFF.